Listed below are T cell receptor beta chains from one sample, sequenced in a study of early T cells in non-severe SARS-CoV-2 infection. MiXCR was run by TCRdb on the 5' RACE reads, yielding one entry per CDR3 protein. The sample has 60,000 to 80,000 distinct CDR3 sequences, 9% to 15% seen once; the top ten hold about 3.9%. Sequencing used whole blood. The receptors here all came from an adult who was a healthcare worker with PCR-confirmed SARS-CoV-2 infection or an uninfected control (not recorded which). Each CDR3 is given with its conserved first and last residue. A D gene is named only where the DNA matches it firmly. The size entry is marked missing in some rows and otherwise reads once, few, many or a size class.

V gene: TRBV27; J gene: TRBJ2-7; D gene: TRBD1; clone size: many; CDR3 protein: CASSLFRGPYEQYF; CDR3 DNA: TGTGCCAGCAGTTTATTCAGGGGGCCCTACGAGCAGTACTTC
V gene: TRBV7-8; J gene: TRBJ2-2; D gene: -; clone size: few; CDR3 protein: CASSPLIYTGELFF; CDR3 DNA: TGTGCCAGCAGCCCCCTTATCTACACCGGGGAGCTGTTTTTT
V gene: TRBV10-2; J gene: TRBJ2-1; D gene: TRBD2; clone size: -; CDR3 protein: CATWGYGGSSEQFF; CDR3 DNA: TGCGCCACCTGGGGGTACGGCGGGAGTAGTGAGCAGTTCTTC
V gene: TRBV10-3; J gene: TRBJ2-1; D gene: -; clone size: -; CDR3 protein: CAISDKVRDEQFF; CDR3 DNA: TGTGCCATCAGTGATAAGGTACGGGATGAGCAGTTCTTC
V gene: TRBV5-4; J gene: TRBJ2-5; D gene: -; clone size: many; CDR3 protein: CASSPRPTETQYF; CDR3 DNA: TGTGCCAGCAGCCCGCGACCCACAGAGACCCAGTACTTC
V gene: TRBV5-1; J gene: TRBJ2-5; D gene: -; clone size: -; CDR3 protein: CASSPEGPGETQYF; CDR3 DNA: TGCGCCAGCAGCCCGGAGGGGCCGGGGGAGACCCAGTACTTC
V gene: TRBV27; J gene: TRBJ2-3; D gene: -; clone size: few; CDR3 protein: CASTPTLSTDTQYF; CDR3 DNA: TGTGCCAGCACCCCTACCCTTAGCACAGATACGCAGTATTTT
V gene: TRBV21-1; J gene: TRBJ2-5; D gene: -; clone size: few; CDR3 protein: CASSKLRWLWGETQYF; CDR3 DNA: TGTGCCAGCAGCAAATTGCGGTGGCTCTGGGGGGAGACCCAGTACTTC
V gene: TRBV29-1; J gene: TRBJ1-1; D gene: -; clone size: -; CDR3 protein: CSVELPGLLNGAFF; CDR3 DNA: TGCAGCGTTGAGCTACCGGGACTCTTAAATGGAGCTTTCTTT
V gene: TRBV6-1; J gene: TRBJ2-4; D gene: -; clone size: many; CDR3 protein: CASSERTDNAKNIQYF; CDR3 DNA: TGTGCCAGCAGTGAACGGACGGACAACGCCAAAAACATTCAGTACTTC
V gene: TRBV20-1; J gene: TRBJ1-2; D gene: -; clone size: -; CDR3 protein: CSAFPTGNYGYTF; CDR3 DNA: TGCAGTGCCTTTCCGACGGGTAACTATGGCTACACCTTC
V gene: TRBV27; J gene: TRBJ2-3; D gene: -; clone size: many; CDR3 protein: CASSSITPGAGRTDTQYF; CDR3 DNA: TGTGCCAGCAGTTCTATTACCCCCGGGGCGGGGCGCACAGATACGCAGTATTTT
V gene: TRBV6-5; J gene: TRBJ2-1; D gene: -; clone size: few; CDR3 protein: CASSYSYSSSYNEQFF; CDR3 DNA: TGTGCCAGCAGTTACTCGTACTCCAGCTCCTACAATGAGCAGTTCTTC
V gene: TRBV20-1; J gene: TRBJ2-7; D gene: TRBD2; clone size: many; CDR3 protein: CSALSITLAGGSYEQYF; CDR3 DNA: TGCAGTGCTTTATCTATAACGCTAGCGGGAGGGTCCTACGAGCAGTACTTC
V gene: TRBV28; J gene: TRBJ2-2; D gene: -; clone size: many; CDR3 protein: CASSLTAVAGELFF; CDR3 DNA: TGTGCCAGCAGTTTAACGGCCGTTGCTGGGGAGCTGTTTTTT